The T cell receptor (beta chain) described here comes from a study of blood T cell repertoires in COVID-19. Study at large: Collection of acute and convalescent COVID-19 samples took place in the United States, Italy and Spain. Sources were T cells, B-cell-depleted T cells, or PBMCs; the material itself was cDNA or gDNA.

In the original workflow: Estimates of nucleated cell counts were drawn from the amplification of reference gene primers. Profiling relied on immunoSEQ multiplex PCR, and the TCRdb table lists in-frame clones only, not all of them. V, J and clone size were drawn from that table, and D and trimming were deduced from the DNA. Of around 140,000 clones detected, 81% appear once; the ten largest clones hold 8.2%. After removal of 3 bases from V and 1 base from J, the junction contained 5 bases not matched to a gene. The CDR3 consists of 15 residues. Germline CDR1 is MDHEN and CDR2 is SYDVKM. The sequence came from a human donor in a cohort sampled during active COVID-19. The chain joins TRBV28 to TRBJ2-5; 7 bases are shared with TRBD1. The sequencing sample was made of peripheral blood. Here the CDR3 DNA reads TGTGCCAGCAGTTTTTTCGGACAGGCCCAAGAGACCCAGTACTTC. Protein product: CASSFFGQAQETQYF.